Listed here are 26 T cell receptor beta chains from one sample, sequenced in a study of blood T cell repertoires in COVID-19. Method: immunoSEQ multiplex PCR; TCRdb's copy keeps in-frame clones and lacks some. This sample has over 250,000 clones, with 88% found just once. Sequenced sample: PBMCs or T cells enriched from blood (not recorded which). These receptors were obtained from a woman aged 60-70 years in a cohort exposed to, infected with or recovered from COVID-19 (not recorded which).

As regards this clone: This sample includes further DNA sequences coding for the same CDR3. The V and J genes are TRBV7-2 and TRBJ2-7, with D possibly being TRBD2 (6 bases). With 1 base removed from V and 2 bases from J, the gap between germline ends came to 12 bases. The germline CDR1 and CDR2 sequences are SGHTA and FQGNSA. The CDR3 contains 15 residues. The CDR3 sequence is CASSLGGSGTYEQYF. In DNA form, the CDR3 reads TGTGCCAGCAGCTTAGGTGGTAGCGGAACCTACGAGCAGTACTTC.

V usage is TRBV27 and J usage is TRBJ2-7; tentatively, D is TRBD1 (6 bases). The germline V gene encodes CDR1 MNHEY and CDR2 SMNVEV (reference sequence). The V end lost 0 bases, the J end lost 4 bases, and 13 bases lay between the germline ends. This CDR3 has 15 amino acids. CDR3 sequence reads: CASSLSIRGKYEQYF. Written as DNA, the CDR3 is TGTGCCAGCAGTTTATCGATCAGGGGTAAATACGAGCAGTACTTC.

Comment on this clone: Within the sample, other DNA sequences also encode this same CDR3. The V call is TRBV5-6, the J call TRBJ2-1, with 10 bases that match TRBD2. The germline V gene has CDR1 SGHDT and CDR2 YYEEEE. Trimming took 0 bases from V and 6 from J; bases not matched to a gene: 6. The CDR3 length is 16 residues. The CDR3 DNA reads TGTGCCAGCAGCTTGGGGCTAGCGGGAGTAAGCAATGAGCAGTTCTTC. Translation gives CASSLGLAGVSNEQFF.

The rearrangement uses TRBV28 and TRBJ2-7; unclear D gene. Germline V gene data show CDR1 as MDHEN and CDR2 as SYDVKM. The CDR3 contains 11 residues. V gave up 4 bases and J gave up 3 bases, with 4 bases separating them. Here the CDR3 reads CASSSIYEQYF. The CDR3 region has the DNA TGTGCCAGCAGTTCTATCTACGAGCAGTACTTC.

The chain combines TRBV4-2 with TRBJ2-5; possible D gene TRBD2, 6 bases. Germline CDR1 reads LGHNA; CDR2 reads YNFKEQ. CDR3 length: 12 amino acids. V was clipped by 3 bases and J by 4 bases, with 6 bases between them. The CDR3: CASSQGGETQYF. As DNA, the CDR3 is TGTGCCAGCAGCCAGGGGGGAGAGACCCAGTACTTC.

About this clone itself: This specimen includes other DNA sequences encoding the same CDR3. In nucleotides, the CDR3 is TGCAGCGTTGGTGCAGGGGGCTACGAGCAGTACTTC. Its translation: CSVGAGGYEQYF. The rearrangement links TRBV29-1 to TRBJ2-7; 7 bases line up with TRBD1. Germline V gene lookup returns CDR1 SQVTM and CDR2 ANQGSEA. Unmatched junction bases numbered 3, after V lost 4 bases and J lost 3 bases. The CDR3 is made up of 12 amino acids.

The V gene is TRBV28, the J gene TRBJ1-3, with TRBD1 identical over 7 bases. V was clipped by 6 bases and J by 5 bases; unmatched bases: 7. This CDR3 has 14 amino acids. Germline V gene sequence: CDR1 MDHEN, CDR2 SYDVKM. CDR3 residues: CASSPGQVRNTIYF. As DNA, the CDR3 is TGTGCCAGCAGCCCCGGACAGGTTAGAAACACCATATATTTT.

This chain joins TRBV2 and TRBJ2-3; 7 bases are a match to TRBD1. The CDR3 runs 15 residues. The germline gives CDR1 SNHLY, CDR2 FYNNEI. The V gene end was trimmed by 5 bases and the J gene end by 8 bases; junction bases not matched to a gene: 13. In DNA, the CDR3 is TGTGCCAGCAGTCCGTCGTCTTACAGGGGCAGTACGCAGTATTTT. Residues: CASSPSSYRGSTQYF.

This chain uses TRBV28 with TRBJ2-1; 10 bases are shared with TRBD2. The germline V gene has CDR1 MDHEN and CDR2 SYDVKM. V dropped 7 bases and J dropped 8; count of bases not matched to a gene: 11. This CDR3 spans 15 amino acids. The CDR3 DNA sequence: TGTGCCAGCAAGCGGGGGGGGGACTCTACCTATGAGCAGTTCTTC. Its translation is CASKRGGDSTYEQFF.

This clone was found a few times. J is TRBJ2-7 and V is TRBV30; D possibly corresponds to TRBD2 (5 bases). This CDR3 spans 13 amino acids. Trimming took 7 bases from V and 4 from J, leaving 17 bases between them. Germline V gene data show CDR1 as GTSNPN and CDR2 as SVGIG (reference sequence). The CDR3 bases are TGTGCCTCCCCGGACGGGATTGAGTACGAGCAGTACTTC. It codes for CASPDGIEYEQYF. Filled out from reference TRBV30 and TRBJ2-7, the complete variable domain reads SQTIHQWPATLVQPVGSPLSLECTVEGTSNPNLYWYRQAAGRGLQLLFYSVGIGQISSEVPQNLSASRPQDRQFILSSKKLLLSDSGFYLCASPDGIEYEQYFGPGTRLTVT.

The chain couples TRBV27 to TRBJ2-7; 9 positions agree with TRBD1. The germline V gene has CDR1 MNHEY and CDR2 SMNVEV (reference sequence). The CDR3 consists of 15 residues. The junction had 4 bases not matched to a gene; V was cut back by 3 bases and J by 1 base. The DNA for the CDR3 is TGTGCCAGCAGTTTTCGGGACAGGGATTCCTACGAGCAGTACTTC. Protein sequence: CASSFRDRDSYEQYF.

This chain joins TRBV24-1 and TRBJ2-5; 8 bases fit TRBD1. The CDR3 contains 15 residues. Germline lookup yields CDR1 KGHDR and CDR2 SFDVKD. V dropped 4 bases and J dropped 6; count of bases not matched to a gene: 9. CDR3 coding DNA: TGTGCCACCAGTGACCCAACTGGACAGGGACAGACCCAGTACTTC. It encodes CATSDPTGQGQTQYF.

This clone showed up just once. This sequence joins TRBV7-2 and TRBJ2-1, with 9 bases aligning to TRBD2. This CDR3 is built from 13 residues. The V segment lost 1 base and the J segment 15 bases; nucleotides outside the gene matches: 7. Per germline, CDR1 SGHTA and CDR2 FQGNSA. CDR3 nucleotide sequence: TGTGCCAGCAGCTTAGGGCGGGAGGGGGAGGCGTTCTTC. It codes for CASSLGREGEAFF.

CDR3 residues: CASSPQTSGTTQYF. CDR3 in DNA: TGTGCCAGCAGCCCCCAGACTAGCGGGACCACGCAGTATTTT. This rearrangement joins TRBV7-9 to TRBJ2-3; 11 nucleotides line up with TRBD2. CDR1 and CDR2 (germline): SEHNR, FQNEAQ (reference sequence). This CDR3 is 14 amino acids long. J lost 9 bases, V lost 5 bases, and 7 bases had no gene match.

The chain has TRBV10-3 and TRBJ2-3; TRBD1 might be the D (5 bases). The V gene's germline CDR1 is ENHRY and CDR2 SYGVKD. With 10 bases removed from V and 0 bases from J, the gap between germline ends came to 11 bases. The CDR3 has 13 amino acids. CDR3 sequence reads: CATRGDSTDTQYF. In nucleotides, the CDR3 is TGTGCCACTAGGGGTGATAGCACAGATACGCAGTATTTT.

The rearrangement links TRBV14 to TRBJ2-7, with 8 nucleotides matching TRBD2. After removal of 5 bases from V and 4 bases from J, the junction contained 13 bases not matched to a gene. In germline, CDR1 is SGHDN, CDR2 FVKESK. The CDR3 contains 16 residues. The CDR3 loop reads CASSSDSGTPIYEQYF. Written as DNA, the CDR3 is TGTGCCAGCAGCTCCGATAGCGGGACCCCCATTTACGAGCAGTACTTC.

The chain is built from TRBV5-1 and TRBJ2-2; D perhaps matches TRBD2 (6 bases). The CDR3 spans 15 residues. V lost 4 bases to trimming and J lost 1 base, with 11 bases between them. Per germline, CDR1 SGHRS and CDR2 YFSETQ. The CDR3 coding sequence is TGCGCCAGCAGCCTCACCGGGGGGAACACCGGGGAGCTGTTTTTT. Amino acids: CASSLTGGNTGELFF.

The rearrangement links TRBV5-4 to TRBJ2-7; D is possibly TRBD1 (7 bases). The germline V gene encodes CDR1 SGHNT and CDR2 YYREEE (reference sequence). The CDR3 totals 15 residues. Trimming took off 0 bases at V and 10 bases at J, with 20 bases between the two ends. CDR3 bases: TGTGCCAGCAGCTTGGCGGGAGTGGGAAAGGGGGCCCAGTACTTC. This encodes CASSLAGVGKGAQYF.

The gene calls are TRBV27 and TRBJ2-2; 7 bases line up with TRBD1. The ends lost 8 bases at V and 4 bases at J; junction bases unmatched: 10. CDR3 length equals 15 residues. The germline V gene has CDR1 MNHEY and CDR2 SMNVEV (reference sequence). The CDR3 is CASGYRGKTTGELFF. The CDR3 DNA is TGTGCCAGCGGATACAGGGGAAAGACCACCGGGGAGCTGTTTTTT.

The chain joins TRBV7-8 to TRBJ2-7; 7 bases match TRBD1. Germline CDR1 is SGHVS and CDR2 is FQNEAQ. This CDR3 has 15 residues. V was pared by 8 bases and J by 3 bases, with 13 bases of the junction left unmatched. CDR3 in DNA: TGTGCCAGCTCCCCGTCCGGGACAGCGGACTACGAGCAGTACTTC. This encodes CASSPSGTADYEQYF.

Only a few counts were recorded for this clone. The V gene is TRBV5-4, the J gene TRBJ2-6; D is unclear. Looked up from germline, CDR1 is SGHNT and CDR2 is YYREEE (reference sequence). V lost 1 base, J lost 0 bases, and 17 bases lay in between. The CDR3 has 19 amino acids. CDR3 DNA: TGTGCCAGCAGCTTGTTTGTAACACGAACCAGCTCTGGGGCCAACGTCCTGACTTTC. Its translation is CASSLFVTRTSSGANVLTF.

The chain combines TRBV2 with TRBJ2-1, with D unresolved. Germline V gives CDR1 SNHLY, CDR2 FYNNEI. The CDR3 spans 11 residues. The V gene lost 6 bases and the J gene lost 8 bases, with 8 bases spanning the gap. The CDR3 DNA reads as TGTGCCAGCAGCGCCTATGATGAGCAGTTCTTC. Its protein product is CASSAYDEQFF.

A few counts support this clone. The V and J genes are TRBV4-3 and TRBJ2-7; a weak D match, TRBD1 (6 bases). CDR3 length: 13 residues. Germline assignment: CDR1 LGHNA and CDR2 YSLEER. Trimming removed 4 bases from V and 4 bases from J, with 11 bases in between. CDR3 amino acids: CASSLVQGYEQYF. CDR3 sequence (DNA): TGCGCCAGCAGCCTTGTACAGGGTTACGAGCAGTACTTC.

CDR3 in DNA: TGTGCCAGCAGCACTAGCGGGAGGTTCGAGCAGTACTTC. It yields the protein CASSTSGRFEQYF. The chain employs TRBV7-2 and TRBJ2-7; 12 bases align to TRBD2. Germline CDR1 SGHTA, CDR2 FQGNSA. The CDR3 has 13 amino acids. V was clipped by 5 bases and J by 6 bases; unmatched bases: 2.

J is TRBJ2-1 and V is TRBV7-9; D possibly corresponds to TRBD2 (9 bases). The CDR3 has 19 residues. Germline CDR1 SEHNR, CDR2 FQNEAQ (reference sequence). Trimming left V 1 base short and J 8 bases short, with 27 bases between. The CDR3 sequence: CASSLGSGGGGTSPYEQFF. The CDR3 nucleotides are TGTGCCAGCAGCTTAGGCTCAGGGGGCGGCGGGACTAGCCCTTATGAGCAGTTCTTC. The full variable domain, completed using reference TRBV7-9 and TRBJ2-1, is DTGVSQNPRHKITKRGQNVTFRCDPISEHNRLYWYRQTLGQGPEFLTYFQNEAQLEKSRLLSDRFSAERPKGSFSTLEIQRTEQGDSAMYLCASSLGSGGGGTSPYEQFFGPGTRLTVL.

The gene calls are TRBV19 and TRBJ2-3, with 7 bases matching TRBD2. The V and J ends lost 3 bases and 0 bases, in that order; junction bases with no gene match: 3. In germline, CDR1 is LNHDA, CDR2 SQIVND (reference sequence). This CDR3 region has 15 residues. The CDR3 DNA follows: TGTGCCAGTAGTATCCCCGGGAGGAGCACAGATACGCAGTATTTT. The encoded protein is CASSIPGRSTDTQYF.